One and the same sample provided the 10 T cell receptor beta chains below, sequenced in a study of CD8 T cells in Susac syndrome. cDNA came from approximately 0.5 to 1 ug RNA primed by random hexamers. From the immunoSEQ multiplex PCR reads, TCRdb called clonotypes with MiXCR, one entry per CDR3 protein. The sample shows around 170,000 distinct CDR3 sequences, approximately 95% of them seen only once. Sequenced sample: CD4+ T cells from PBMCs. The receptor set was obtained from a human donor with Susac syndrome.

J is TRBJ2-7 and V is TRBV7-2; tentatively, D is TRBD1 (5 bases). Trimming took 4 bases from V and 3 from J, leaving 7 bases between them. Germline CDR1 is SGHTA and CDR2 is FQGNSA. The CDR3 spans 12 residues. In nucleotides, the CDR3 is TGTGCCAGCAGCTCGACAGTCTACGAGCAGTACTTC. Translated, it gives CASSSTVYEQYF.

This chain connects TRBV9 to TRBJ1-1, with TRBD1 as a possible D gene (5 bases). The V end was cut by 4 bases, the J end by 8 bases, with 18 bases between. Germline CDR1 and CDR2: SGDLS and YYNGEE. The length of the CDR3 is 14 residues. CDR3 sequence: CASSSRLWGEEAFF. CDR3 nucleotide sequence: TGTGCCAGCAGCTCCCGGTTGTGGGGGGAAGAAGCTTTCTTT.

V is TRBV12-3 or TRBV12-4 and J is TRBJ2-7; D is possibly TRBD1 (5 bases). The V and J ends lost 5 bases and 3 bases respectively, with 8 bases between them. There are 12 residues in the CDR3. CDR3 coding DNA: TGTGCCAGCAGTGGACACCACTACGAGCAGTACTTC. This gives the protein CASSGHHYEQYF.

The CDR3 DNA is TGTGCCAGCAGTCCAGGAATCAGCTCCTACGAGCAGTACTTC. Translated, it gives CASSPGISSYEQYF. The rearrangement joins TRBV25-1 to TRBJ2-7; unclear D gene. Germline loops: CDR1 MGHDK, CDR2 SYGVNS. V gave up 5 bases and J gave up 0 bases, with 11 bases separating them. This CDR3 spans 14 amino acids.

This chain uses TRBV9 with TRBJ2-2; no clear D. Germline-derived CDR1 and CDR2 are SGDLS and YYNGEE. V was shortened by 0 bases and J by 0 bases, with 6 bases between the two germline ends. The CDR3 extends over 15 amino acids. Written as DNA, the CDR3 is TGTGCCAGCAGCGTAGGACACGCGAACACCGGGGAGCTGTTTTTT. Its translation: CASSVGHANTGELFF. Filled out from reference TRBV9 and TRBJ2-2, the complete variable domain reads DSGVTQTPKHLITATGQRVTLRCSPRSGDLSVYWYQQSLDQGLQFLIQYYNGEERAKGNILERFSAQQFPDLHSELNLSSLELGDSALYFCASSVGHANTGELFFGEGSRLTVL.

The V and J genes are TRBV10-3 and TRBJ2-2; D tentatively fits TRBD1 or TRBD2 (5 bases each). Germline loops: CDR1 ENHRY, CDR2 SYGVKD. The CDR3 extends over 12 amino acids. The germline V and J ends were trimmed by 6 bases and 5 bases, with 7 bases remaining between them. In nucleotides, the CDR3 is TGTGCCATCAGCGAGGGGACCGGGGAGCTGTTTTTT. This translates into CAISEGTGELFF.

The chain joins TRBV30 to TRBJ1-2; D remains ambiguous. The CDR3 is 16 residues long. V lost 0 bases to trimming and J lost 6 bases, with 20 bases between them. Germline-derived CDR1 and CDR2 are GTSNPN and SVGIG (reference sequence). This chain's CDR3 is CAWSVPTPAGPDGYTF. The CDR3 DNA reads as TGTGCCTGGAGTGTGCCGACCCCGGCAGGACCCGATGGCTACACCTTC.

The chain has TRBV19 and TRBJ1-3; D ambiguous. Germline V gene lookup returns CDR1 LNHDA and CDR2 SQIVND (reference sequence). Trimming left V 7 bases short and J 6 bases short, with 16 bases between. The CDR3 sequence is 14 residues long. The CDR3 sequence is CASIQVGLENTIYF. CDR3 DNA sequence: TGTGCCAGTATTCAGGTCGGCTTGGAAAACACCATATATTTT.

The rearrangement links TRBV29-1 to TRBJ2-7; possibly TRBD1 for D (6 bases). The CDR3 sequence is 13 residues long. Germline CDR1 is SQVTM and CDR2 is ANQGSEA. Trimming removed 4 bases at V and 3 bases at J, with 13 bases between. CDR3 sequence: CSVGQGGFYEQYF. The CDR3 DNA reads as TGCAGCGTTGGCCAAGGGGGTTTCTACGAGCAGTACTTC.

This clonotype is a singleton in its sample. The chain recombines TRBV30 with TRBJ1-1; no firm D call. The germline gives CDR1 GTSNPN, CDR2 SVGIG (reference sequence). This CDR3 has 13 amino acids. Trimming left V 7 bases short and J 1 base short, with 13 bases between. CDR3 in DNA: TGTGCCTCCCTACAACTCAGGAACACTGAAGCTTTCTTT. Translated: CASLQLRNTEAFF. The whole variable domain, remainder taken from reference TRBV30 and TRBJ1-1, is SQTIHQWPATLVQPVGSPLSLECTVEGTSNPNLYWYRQAAGRGLQLLFYSVGIGQISSEVPQNLSASRPQDRQFILSSKKLLLSDSGFYLCASLQLRNTEAFFGQGTRLTVV.